Shown below are 2 T cell receptor beta chains from a single sample sequenced in a study of blood T cell repertoires in COVID-19. This table comes from immunoSEQ multiplex PCR, and its TCRdb copy is limited to in-frame clones, with some not included. The repertoire consists of about 130,000 clones, with about 80% occurring once and the leading ten covering approximately 35%. Sequences were obtained from peripheral blood. These receptors were obtained from a man between 40 and 49 years old with active or convalescent COVID-19.

The chain employs TRBV5-1 and TRBJ2-5, with 7 bases lining up with TRBD1. V trimming: 5 bases; J trimming: 4 bases; junction bases outside the gene matches: 8. The V gene's germline CDR1 is SGHRS and CDR2 YFSETQ. The CDR3 loop spans 14 amino acids. The CDR3 loop is CASRPVGGGETQYF. The CDR3 nucleotides are TGCGCCAGCAGGCCGGTAGGGGGCGGAGAGACCCAGTACTTC.

The chain combines TRBV28 with TRBJ1-3; D ambiguous. The ends were cut back, 5 bases at V and 0 bases at J, with 14 bases in the middle. Per the germline V gene, CDR1 is MDHEN and CDR2 is SYDVKM. This CDR3 contains 16 residues. This CDR3 reads CASSPGRQSSGNTIYF. CDR3 coding DNA: TGTGCCAGCAGTCCCGGGAGGCAAAGCTCTGGAAACACCATATATTTT.